Listed below are T cell receptor beta chains from one sample, sequenced in a study of blood T cells in healthy people across ages. One entry per CDR3 protein, called by TCRdb with MiXCR from the 5' RACE reads. The table records around 780,000 distinct CDR3 sequences, around 25% of them present only once. This same sample was also taken into another study, of T cells of mothers and their children.

The specimen sequenced was blood. These TCRs come from a boy aged 5-17 years in good health. CDR3s include the opening cysteine and the closing phenylalanine or tryptophan. D genes are given only for firm matches. Expanded clones are given a class, and other clones once, few, many or no size at all.

few	TRBV20-1	TRBJ2-3	TRBD2	CSAFTSGVGDTQYF	TGCAGTGCATTTACTAGCGGGGTTGGAGATACGCAGTATTTT
few	TRBV5-1	TRBJ2-5	-	CANTDELTQYF	TGCGCCAACACCGACGAATTGACCCAGTACTTC
few	TRBV12-3/TRBV12-4	TRBJ1-4	-	CASSTTGIRTDEELFF	TGTGCCAGCAGTACTACAGGGATAAGAACTGATGAAGAACTGTTTTTT
-	TRBV10-3	TRBJ2-5	TRBD2	CATASGRETQYF	TGTGCCACTGCTAGCGGTCGAGAGACCCAGTACTTC
few	TRBV28	TRBJ2-7	-	CASSSLRGALRRGEQYF	TGTGCCAGCAGTTCCCTACGGGGGGCTCTTCGCCGCGGCGAGCAGTACTTC
few	TRBV3-1	TRBJ1-1	-	CASSQTDYTEAFF	TGTGCCAGCAGCCAAACGGACTACACTGAAGCTTTCTTT
few	TRBV6-5	TRBJ2-5	-	CASRLSGQWAETQYF	TGTGCCAGCAGGCTCTCCGGACAGTGGGCCGAGACCCAGTACTTC
-	TRBV10-3	TRBJ2-5	-	CATVGTSEETQYF	TGTGCCACGGTAGGGACATCGGAAGAGACCCAGTACTTC
few	TRBV11-2	TRBJ1-2	-	CASSPAANYGYTF	TGTGCCAGCAGCCCAGCGGCCAACTATGGCTACACCTTC
-	TRBV20-1	TRBJ2-7	TRBD1	CSAGQGFGEQYF	TGCAGCGCGGGACAGGGGTTTGGGGAGCAGTACTTC
many	TRBV7-3	TRBJ2-5	-	CASSLTGGGQETQYF	TGTGCCAGCAGTTTGACCGGGGGCGGTCAAGAGACCCAGTACTTC
few	TRBV20-1	TRBJ2-1	TRBD2	CSALSGGPWSEQFF	TGCAGTGCTCTTAGCGGGGGGCCGTGGAGTGAGCAGTTCTTC
-	TRBV7-3	TRBJ2-3	TRBD2	CASSQRGFTDTQYF	TGTGCCAGCAGCCAGCGGGGGTTCACAGATACGCAGTATTTT
-	TRBV10-2	TRBJ2-4	-	CASSEGVNPWRAKNIQYF	TGCGCCAGCAGTGAGGGGGTTAACCCGTGGCGGGCCAAAAACATTCAGTACTTC
few	TRBV11-2	TRBJ2-3	TRBD2	CASSLVLYGGAGDTQYF	TGTGCCAGCAGCTTAGTGTTGTACGGGGGGGCAGGAGATACGCAGTATTTT
-	TRBV2	TRBJ1-6	-	CASRAGHDGQPLHF	TGTGCCAGCAGGGCGGGACACGACGGTCAACCCCTCCACTTT
few	TRBV20-1	TRBJ2-7	-	CSARGADKTYEQYF	TGCAGTGCTAGAGGTGCGGACAAGACTTACGAGCAGTACTTC
-	TRBV12-3/TRBV12-4	TRBJ2-7	TRBD1	CASSSGQGGYYEQYF	TGTGCCAGCAGTTCGGGACAGGGAGGTTACTACGAGCAGTACTTC
few	TRBV7-2	TRBJ2-5	-	CASSLAPGPRETQYF	TGTGCCAGCAGCTTAGCTCCGGGACCCCGGGAGACCCAGTACTTC
-	TRBV20-1	TRBJ1-3	-	CSAPTGPGNTIYF	TGCAGTGCCCCGACAGGTCCTGGAAACACCATATATTTT
few	TRBV24-1	TRBJ2-5	TRBD2	CATSDFAGGPYQETQYF	TGTGCCACCAGTGATTTCGCGGGGGGTCCGTACCAAGAGACCCAGTACTTC
-	TRBV20-1	TRBJ2-5	TRBD2	CSASPGGLETQYF	TGCAGTGCTAGTCCGGGGGGGTTAGAGACCCAGTACTTC
few	TRBV20-1	TRBJ2-5	TRBD1	CSASPFPGQDLF	TGCAGTGCTAGCCCTTTTCCGGGACAGGACCTTTTC
-	TRBV13	TRBJ1-4	-	CASSVRGEEKLFF	TGTGCCAGCAGTGTCAGGGGAGAGGAAAAACTGTTTTTT
-	TRBV11-2	TRBJ2-4	-	CASSLDYPKNIQYF	TGTGCCAGCAGCTTAGATTATCCCAAAAACATTCAGTACTTC
-	TRBV2	TRBJ2-3	-	CASSDGGRDTQYF	TGTGCCAGCAGTGATGGAGGGCGTGATACGCAGTATTTT
once	TRBV4-1	TRBJ2-3	-	CASSQDSWFPSTDTQYF	TGCGCCAGCAGCCAAGACTCTTGGTTTCCTAGCACAGATACGCAGTATTTT
-	TRBV27	TRBJ2-1	TRBD1	CASRGTGLKGEQFF	TGTGCCAGCAGGGGGACAGGACTAAAGGGAGAGCAGTTCTTC
-	TRBV20-1	TRBJ2-1	-	CSASKGNNEQFF	TGCAGTGCTAGTAAGGGGAACAATGAGCAGTTCTTC
-	TRBV20-1	TRBJ2-4	-	CSASSGGATKNIQYF	TGCAGTGCTTCGTCCGGGGGCGCAACCAAAAACATTCAGTACTTC
-	TRBV5-1	TRBJ2-7	-	CASSFGDLGGEQYF	TGCGCCAGTAGCTTCGGGGACCTCGGGGGCGAGCAGTACTTC
-	TRBV20-1	TRBJ2-7	TRBD1	CSASARGQDRSEQYF	TGCAGTGCTAGCGCGCGGGGACAGGACCGAAGCGAGCAGTACTTC
-	TRBV7-2	TRBJ1-2	-	CASSFSLGGYTF	TGTGCCAGCAGCTTTTCCCTGGGGGGCTACACCTTC
-	TRBV2	TRBJ2-1	TRBD1	CASSTGTGANNEQFF	TGTGCCAGCAGTACCGGGACAGGGGCGAACAATGAGCAGTTCTTC
few	TRBV6-5	TRBJ2-5	TRBD2	CASSYAGVGGQYF	TGTGCCAGCAGTTACGCCGGGGTCGGGGGGCAGTACTTC
few	TRBV7-3	TRBJ1-1	-	CASSLTGQLNTEAFF	TGTGCCAGCAGCTTAACCGGGCAGCTGAACACTGAAGCTTTCTTT
-	TRBV30	TRBJ1-1	-	CAETEGLNTEAFF	TGTGCCGAAACGGAGGGGCTGAACACTGAAGCTTTCTTT
few	TRBV10-2	TRBJ2-1	-	CASSENGHEQFF	TGCGCCAGCAGTGAGAATGGGCATGAGCAGTTCTTC
few	TRBV19	TRBJ2-6	TRBD2	CASSIAGLGMSGANVLTF	TGTGCCAGTAGTATAGCCGGACTAGGGATGAGTGGGGCCAACGTCCTGACTTTC
-	TRBV12-5	TRBJ1-3	TRBD1	CASGSGQGITGNTIYF	TGTGCTAGTGGTTCTGGACAGGGGATTACCGGAAACACCATATATTTT
-	TRBV12-3/TRBV12-4	TRBJ1-1	-	CASSLQLNTEAFF	TGTGCCAGCAGTTTACAGCTGAACACTGAAGCTTTCTTT
-	TRBV28	TRBJ2-5	TRBD2	CASSPEKRGLGQETQYF	TGTGCCAGCAGCCCCGAAAAAAGGGGACTAGGGCAAGAGACCCAGTACTTC
few	TRBV29-1	TRBJ2-3	-	CSGGVLSTDTQYF	TGCAGCGGGGGGGTTCTTTCCACGGATACGCAGTATTTT
few	TRBV4-2	TRBJ2-7	-	CASSTHRDSTYEQYF	TGTGCCAGCAGCACACACCGGGACTCTACATACGAGCAGTACTTC
-	TRBV29-1	TRBJ2-7	-	CSVYGQWDYEQYF	TGCAGCGTCTACGGACAGTGGGACTACGAGCAGTACTTC
few	TRBV7-3	TRBJ2-2	-	CASSFPRGSSHYTGELFF	TGTGCCAGCAGCTTCCCAAGGGGGTCCTCCCACTACACCGGGGAGCTGTTTTTT
-	TRBV14	TRBJ1-2	-	CASSQRQSYGYTF	TGTGCCAGCAGCCAACGACAGAGCTATGGCTACACCTTC
once	TRBV2	TRBJ1-1	-	CASSEGLHTEAFF	TGTGCCAGCAGTGAAGGCCTTCACACTGAAGCTTTCTTT
-	TRBV25-1	TRBJ1-1	-	CASRPSRVAGTEAFF	TGTGCCAGCAGACCCTCCAGGGTTGCGGGCACTGAAGCTTTCTTT
few	TRBV5-5	TRBJ2-5	-	CASSGANLDRQETQYF	TGTGCCAGCAGCGGGGCGAATTTGGACAGACAAGAGACCCAGTACTTC
few	TRBV20-1	TRBJ2-1	-	CSARGAWVAYEQFF	TGCAGTGCTAGAGGGGCTTGGGTGGCCTACGAGCAGTTCTTC
few	TRBV24-1	TRBJ2-3	-	CATSTTGEDADTQYF	TGTGCCACCAGCACCACAGGGGAGGATGCAGATACGCAGTATTTT